The next 18 T cell receptor beta chains were all read from a single sample in a study of blood T cell repertoires in COVID-19. Generated by immunoSEQ multiplex PCR, the TCRdb table keeps only in-frame clones and is missing some. The sample includes about 97,000 clones, around four fifths seen only once; the top ten take around 4.5%. Sequencing was done on a sample of peripheral blood. These receptors came from a human donor in a cohort sampled during active COVID-19.

The chain combines TRBV6-5 with TRBJ2-7; 11 bases are a match to TRBD1. This CDR3 spans 15 amino acids. J was trimmed by 7 bases and V by 3 bases; bases with no gene match: 8. Germline loops: CDR1 MNHEY, CDR2 SVGAGI. The CDR3 DNA is TGTGCCAGCAGTTATCCGGGACAGGGGGTGGGGGAGCAGTACTTC. Its translation: CASSYPGQGVGEQYF.

This clone was found a few times. The chain uses TRBV11-1 and TRBJ2-7; 9 bases align to TRBD2. The CDR3 loop spans 13 amino acids. J was trimmed by 3 bases and V by 8 bases; bases with no gene match: 5. CDR1 and CDR2 from the germline V gene are SGHAT and FQDESV (reference sequence). The CDR3: CASCLSGGYEQYF. In DNA, the CDR3 is TGTGCCAGCTGCCTTAGCGGGGGCTACGAGCAGTACTTC. Drawing the rest from reference TRBV11-1 and TRBJ2-7, the complete variable domain is EAEVAQSPRYKITEKSQAVAFWCDPISGHATLYWYRQILGQGPELLVQFQDESVVDDSQLPKDRFSAERLKGVDSTLKIQPAELGDSAMYLCASCLSGGYEQYFGPGTRLTVT.

This chain uses TRBV5-1 with TRBJ2-7; 7 bases align to TRBD1. Germline V gene sequence: CDR1 SGHRS, CDR2 YFSETQ. V shed 1 base and J 0 bases; nucleotides not matched to a gene: 7. CDR3 length equals 16 residues. CDR3 sequence: CASSLSGQAYSYEQYF. CDR3 bases: TGCGCCAGCAGCTTGTCTGGACAGGCGTACTCCTACGAGCAGTACTTC.

The chain links TRBV30 to TRBJ2-5; tentative D call: TRBD2 (7 bases). The CDR3 is made up of 13 amino acids. V lost 4 bases and J 2 bases, leaving 11 bases between the germline ends. Germline CDR1 reads GTSNPN; CDR2 reads SVGIG (reference sequence). CDR3 in amino acids: CAWKAGTQETQYF. Written as DNA, the CDR3 is TGTGCCTGGAAAGCGGGGACACAAGAGACCCAGTACTTC.

The chain employs TRBV3-1 (or the pseudogene TRBV3-2) and TRBJ1-6, with D tentatively TRBD1 (5 bases). The germline V and J ends were trimmed by 4 bases and 8 bases, with 12 bases remaining between them. CDR1 and CDR2 from the germline V gene are LGHDT and YNNKEL (reference sequence). This CDR3 spans 14 amino acids. The CDR3 here is CASSPLWGDSPLHF. For the CDR3, the DNA is TGTGCCAGCAGCCCCCTCTGGGGGGATTCACCCCTCCACTTT.

This clone was counted a few times. CDR3 DNA sequence: TGTGCCAGTAGTACCAATTACAATGAGCAGTTCTTC. Translated, it gives CASSTNYNEQFF. V usage is TRBV19 and J usage is TRBJ2-1; D remains ambiguous. Germline loops: CDR1 LNHDA, CDR2 SQIVND (reference sequence). Between the trimmed V and J ends, which lost 4 bases and 4 bases, there was a span of 5 bases. The CDR3 contains 12 residues.

The rearrangement uses TRBV18 and TRBJ2-7; D not resolved. The CDR3 has 13 amino acids. The germline V gene has CDR1 KGHSH and CDR2 LQKENI. The ends were cut back, 2 bases at V and 3 bases at J, with 8 bases in the middle. The DNA for the CDR3 is TGTGCCAGCTCACCAGGCCTTAACTACGAGCAGTACTTC. This gives the protein CASSPGLNYEQYF.

The rearrangement links TRBV6-4 to TRBJ2-1; D uncertain. The V gene lost 5 bases and the J gene lost 0 bases, with 8 bases spanning the gap. The CDR3 is 14 amino acids. CDR1 MRHNA and CDR2 SNTAGT come from the germline V gene. CDR3 amino acids: CASSSDNSYNEQFF. CDR3 coding DNA: TGTGCCAGCAGTAGCGATAACTCCTACAATGAGCAGTTCTTC.

The J gene is TRBJ2-7, the V gene TRBV9; 8 bases line up with TRBD1. The CDR3 consists of 14 residues. V lost 1 base to trimming and J lost 8 bases; unmatched junction nucleotides: 8. Germline values: CDR1 SGDLS, CDR2 YYNGEE. CDR3 sequence (DNA): TGTGCCAGCAGCGTAATCGCAGGGGGCGCAAAGCAGTACTTC. As protein: CASSVIAGGAKQYF.

The J gene is TRBJ2-1, the V gene TRBV7-8; the D is unclear. Germline-derived CDR1 and CDR2 are SGHVS and FQNEAQ. Trimming pared 5 bases from V and 3 bases from J, leaving 11 bases between. The length of the CDR3 is 14 residues. The CDR3 nucleotides read TGTGCCAGCAGCATAGAAATAATCTACAATGAGCAGTTCTTC. This encodes CASSIEIIYNEQFF. Combining the CDR3 with reference TRBV7-8 and TRBJ2-1 gives the whole variable domain GAGVSQSPRYKVAKRGQDVALRCDPISGHVSLFWYQQALGQGPEFLTYFQNEAQLDKSGLPSDRFFAERPEGSVSTLKIQRTQQEDSAVYLCASSIEIIYNEQFFGPGTRLTVL.

This clone was seen a handful of times. The genes are TRBV7-3 and TRBJ2-7, with 7 nucleotides matching TRBD2. The V and J ends lost 5 bases and 3 bases, in that order; junction bases with no gene match: 4. CDR1 is SGHTA, CDR2 FQGTGA, per germline. The CDR3 spans 13 residues. The CDR3 is CASSRGGGYEQYF. In DNA form, the CDR3 reads TGTGCCAGCAGCCGGGGCGGGGGCTACGAGCAGTACTTC.

The gene calls are TRBV4-3 and TRBJ1-4; 7 bases align to TRBD1. This CDR3 has 15 residues. The ends lost 1 base at V and 3 bases at J; junction bases unmatched: 2. Germline V gene data show CDR1 as LGHNA and CDR2 as YSLEER. CDR3: CASSQVRGSNEKLFF. CDR3 in DNA: TGCGCCAGCAGCCAAGTCAGGGGGTCTAATGAAAAACTGTTTTTT.

The chain carries TRBV5-1 and TRBJ1-4; TRBD1 might be the D (5 bases). This CDR3 has 17 residues. V was cut by 4 bases and J by 6 bases, with 22 bases left in between. The germline CDR1 and CDR2 sequences are SGHRS and YFSETQ. This CDR3 is CASSGSPGLGNYEKLFF. Written as DNA, the CDR3 is TGCGCCAGCAGCGGATCGCCGGGACTGGGTAATTATGAAAAACTGTTTTTT. Complete variable domain (other parts from reference TRBV5-1 and TRBJ1-4): KAGVTQTPRYLIKTRGQQVTLSCSPISGHRSVSWYQQTPGQGLQFLFEYFSETQRNKGNFPGRFSGRQFSNSRSEMNVSTLELGDSALYLCASSGSPGLGNYEKLFFGSGTQLSVL.

The rearrangement uses TRBV7-8 and TRBJ1-6; the match to TRBD1 covers 8 bases. Germline V gives CDR1 SGHVS, CDR2 FQNEAQ. The V and J ends lost 4 bases and 7 bases, in that order; junction bases with no gene match: 3. This CDR3 has 14 residues. The CDR3 reads CASSSTGVNSPLHF. CDR3 in DNA: TGTGCCAGCAGCTCGACAGGGGTGAATTCACCCCTCCACTTT.

The gene calls are TRBV28 and TRBJ2-3; TRBD1 matches at 10 bases. V was clipped by 7 bases and J by 4 bases; unmatched bases: 14. Germline loops: CDR1 MDHEN, CDR2 SYDVKM. CDR3 size: 17 residues. The CDR3 loop is CASIPVPGQGRSDTQYF. The CDR3 DNA is TGTGCCAGCATCCCCGTTCCGGGACAGGGGAGGTCAGATACGCAGTATTTT.

This clone has a single count. The rearrangement joins TRBV5-1 to TRBJ2-2; possibly TRBD1 for D (5 bases). The CDR3 runs 16 residues. Germline CDR1 is SGHRS and CDR2 is YFSETQ. Between the trimmed V and J ends, which lost 1 base and 8 bases, there was a span of 18 bases. The chain's CDR3 is CASSLQYSGRNGELFF. CDR3 nucleotide sequence: TGCGCCAGCAGCTTGCAATATTCAGGGCGTAATGGGGAGCTGTTTTTT.

The chain has TRBV9 and TRBJ2-4, with 7 bases aligning to TRBD2. The J segment lost 6 bases and the V segment lost 4 bases, leaving 7 bases of the junction unmatched. CDR1 and CDR2 from the germline V gene are SGDLS and YYNGEE. The CDR3 length is 14 residues. The CDR3 sequence is CASSPGGTANIQYF. The CDR3 coding sequence is TGTGCCAGCAGCCCCGGGGGGACGGCAAACATTCAGTACTTC.

This sequence joins TRBV5-1 and TRBJ2-7, with TRBD2 matching 8 bases. V lost 6 bases to trimming and J lost 2 bases; unmatched junction nucleotides: 7. CDR3 length: 14 amino acids. Germline loops: CDR1 SGHRS, CDR2 YFSETQ. In DNA form, the CDR3 reads TGCGCCAGCACCGGGGGGGACGGAGCCTACGAGCAGTACTTC. This translates into CASTGGDGAYEQYF.